This is a list of T cell receptor beta chains from one sample in a study of shared clonotypes between healthy human individuals. Profiling relied on immunoSEQ multiplex PCR, and the TCRdb table lists in-frame clones only, not all of them. The table has some 1 million clones, more than 60% seen once; the top ten hold about 1.5%. Sample: memory CD4+ T cells sorted from blood. The receptor set was obtained from a man aged 18 to 35 in good health. CDR3s include the opening cysteine and the closing phenylalanine or tryptophan. A D gene is named only where the DNA matches it firmly. Clone size is stated in some rows and not others, as once, few, many or a class when expanded.

v_gene	j_gene	d_gene	abundance	len	CDR3nt	CDR3aa
TRBV7-2	TRBJ1-5	.	.	15	TGTGCCAGCAGCCCGGGGGGAGCCGGAGGTCAGCCCCAGCATTTT	CASSPGGAGGQPQHF
TRBV19	TRBJ1-1	.	.	14	TGTGCCAGTAGTATTCAAGGGGGAAGTACTGAAGCTTTCTTT	CASSIQGGSTEAFF
TRBV20-1	TRBJ1-2	.	once	11	TGCAGTGCCCTGGGGGGATATGGCTACACCTTC	CSALGGYGYTF
TRBV6-1	TRBJ2-1	TRBD2	.	14	TGTGCCAGCGGATTAGCGGGGGCCGGGGATGAGCAGTTCTTC	CASGLAGAGDEQFF
TRBV18	TRBJ1-5	TRBD1	.	16	TGTGCCAGCTCACACGCGGACAGGGTTGGCAATCAGCTCCAGCATTTT	CASSHADRVGNQLQHF
TRBV4-1	TRBJ2-4	.	few	17	TGCGCCAGCAGCCAAGGAGTTCCCGCGGGCAGTAAAAACATTCAGTACTTC	CASSQGVPAGSKNIQYF
TRBV6-1	TRBJ1-5	.	.	13	TGTGCCAGCAGTGAAGATGGGGAAAAGCCCCAGCATTTT	CASSEDGEKPQHF
TRBV19	TRBJ1-5	TRBD1	.	16	TGTGCCAGTAGTGGCCGGGACAGGGGTTGGGATCAGCCCCAGCATTTT	CASSGRDRGWDQPQHF
TRBV5-4	TRBJ1-2	.	.	14	TGTGCCAGCAGCTGGGATAGGGGGATGGAAAGCTACACCTTC	CASSWDRGMESYTF
TRBV5-1	TRBJ2-3	TRBD2	.	17	TGCGCCAGCAGCTTGGGAAGCGGGGGGGCCGGGTCAGATACGCAGTATTTT	CASSLGSGGAGSDTQYF
TRBV18	TRBJ2-1	.	.	14	TGTGCCAGCTCACCACCTACGGGTAGTCTTGAGCAGTTCTTC	CASSPPTGSLEQFF
TRBV10-1	TRBJ1-6	.	.	14	TGCGCCAGCAGTGAAGTGTACCTCCCGTCGGCCCTCCACTTT	CASSEVYLPSALHF
TRBV5-1	TRBJ2-2	TRBD1	.	15	TGCGCCAGCAGCTTGGGGGACAGGGAAAACGGGGAGCTGTTTTTT	CASSLGDRENGELFF
TRBV7-2	TRBJ2-7	.	.	14	TGTGCCAGCACCGAGGGGCGTTATCCTAGCGAGCAGTACTTC	CASTEGRYPSEQYF
TRBV19	TRBJ1-5	TRBD1	.	17	TGTGCCAGTAGTATTGTTGGGACAGGGTCAATCAATCAGCCCCAGCATTTT	CASSIVGTGSINQPQHF
TRBV5-1	TRBJ2-5	TRBD2	.	15	TGCGCCAGCAGCAGGCTAGCGGGGGGCCAAGAGACCCAGTACTTC	CASSRLAGGQETQYF
TRBV28	TRBJ1-2	.	few	12	TGTGCCAGCAGTTTAAATGACTCTGGCTACACCTTC	CASSLNDSGYTF
TRBV10-3	TRBJ1-1	.	.	13	TGTGCCATCAGTGGAATGGTGAACACTGAAGCTTTCTTT	CAISGMVNTEAFF
TRBV6-5	TRBJ2-3	TRBD2	.	14	TGTGCCAGCAGGGTAGCGGGGGGCACAGATACGCAGTATTTT	CASRVAGGTDTQYF
TRBV7-2	TRBJ1-2	TRBD1	.	14	TGTGCCAGCAGCCCCGGACAGGGGGCCTATGGCTACACCTTC	CASSPGQGAYGYTF
TRBV10-3	TRBJ1-1	TRBD1	few	15	TGTGCCATCAGTGACCGGGACAGGGGGCCCACTGAAGCTTTCTTT	CAISDRDRGPTEAFF
TRBV5-1	TRBJ2-3	TRBD2	.	16	TGCGCCAGCAGCTTAGGGTCTAGCGGTCCCACAGATACGCAGTATTTT	CASSLGSSGPTDTQYF
TRBV5-1	TRBJ1-1	.	few	13	TGCGCCAGCAGACGACACGTGAACACTGAAGCTTTCTTT	CASRRHVNTEAFF
TRBV28	TRBJ1-2	.	.	13	TGTGCCAGCTCGTTCGGACAGTCGAATGGCTACACCTTC	CASSFGQSNGYTF
TRBV7-2	TRBJ2-2	.	few	16	TGTGCCAGCAGCCCAATGACTAGTCTATCCACCGGGGAGCTGTTTTTT	CASSPMTSLSTGELFF
TRBV7-2	TRBJ1-1	.	.	13	TGTGCCAGCAGCCAGGGTATGAACACTGAAGCTTTCTTT	CASSQGMNTEAFF
TRBV6-6	TRBJ2-7	TRBD1	.	14	TGTGCCAGCAGGGATACAGGGGGCGCCTACGAGCAGTACTTC	CASRDTGGAYEQYF
TRBV16	TRBJ2-2	TRBD1	.	20	TGTGCCAGCAGCCCTGACGACATCTTAACAGGGGTTCTGAACACCGGGGAGCTGTTTTTT	CASSPDDILTGVLNTGELFF
TRBV7-9	TRBJ1-2	.	.	13	TGTGCCAGCAGCTTAGTACCTTGGGATGGCTACACCTTC	CASSLVPWDGYTF
TRBV5-4	TRBJ1-1	.	.	14	TGTGCCAGCAGCCCCCAAAGAGCGAACACTGAAGCTTTCTTT	CASSPQRANTEAFF
TRBV5-1	TRBJ2-3	.	.	18	TGCGCCAGCAGCTTCCCGACCTCACAGACGCGTGGCACAGATACGCAGTATTTT	CASSFPTSQTRGTDTQYF
TRBV9	TRBJ1-2	TRBD1	.	15	TGTGCCAGCAGCCCCGGGGACAGGGTGGACTATGGCTACACCTTC	CASSPGDRVDYGYTF
TRBV7-2	TRBJ1-1	.	.	14	TGTGCCAGCAGCTTCCAGGGTAAGAACACTGAAGCTTTCTTT	CASSFQGKNTEAFF
TRBV10-2	TRBJ2-2	.	.	14	TGCGCCAGCGGAGTCGACGCGAACACCGGGGAGCTGTTTTTT	CASGVDANTGELFF
TRBV19	TRBJ2-7	TRBD1	.	14	TGTGCCAGCTCGGGACAGGCTAGCTCCTACGAGCAGTACTTC	CASSGQASSYEQYF
TRBV5-1	TRBJ2-7	.	.	14	TGCGCCAGCAGCTCAGGGGTAACGGGCTACGAGCAGTACTTC	CASSSGVTGYEQYF
TRBV13	TRBJ1-3	.	.	14	TGTGCCAGCAGCTTAAAGGGATTAGGAAACACCATATATTTT	CASSLKGLGNTIYF
TRBV6-1	TRBJ1-6	.	.	15	TGTGCCAGCAGAGGGCAGGGTGGAGGAAATTCACCCCTCCACTTT	CASRGQGGGNSPLHF
TRBV5-6	TRBJ2-1	.	.	11	TGTGCCAGCAGCTTGGGCCAAGGGGTGTTCTTC	CASSLGQGVFF
TRBV7-9	TRBJ1-6	.	.	15	TGTGCCAGCAGCTTAGAGGGACATTATAATTCACCCCTCCACTTT	CASSLEGHYNSPLHF
TRBV4-2	TRBJ2-5	.	.	11	TGTGCCAGCTCGAGGGGGGAGACCCAGTACTTC	CASSRGETQYF
TRBV11-2	TRBJ2-5	.	.	17	TGTGCCAGCAGCTCCGGCAGAGGGAGGAGGCTCCAAGAGACCCAGTACTTC	CASSSGRGRRLQETQYF
TRBV30	TRBJ1-3	TRBD1	.	15	TGTGCCTGGGCCCAAGGGGGGACAGGAGGAAACACCATATATTTT	CAWAQGGTGGNTIYF
TRBV10-2	TRBJ2-1	.	.	13	TGCGCCAGCAGTTTTACTTCCTACAATGAGCAGTTCTTC	CASSFTSYNEQFF